Below, 17 T cell receptor beta chains from the same sample are listed, as sequenced in a study of shared clonotypes between healthy human individuals. Profiling relied on immunoSEQ multiplex PCR, and the TCRdb table lists in-frame clones only, not all of them. The sample lists about 2.3 million clones, 85% to 95% occurring once. Sequencing was carried out using naive CD4+ T cells from PBMCs. Subset in this sample: CD45RA+ positively selected. The receptors were sampled from a man younger than 35 in good health. Some clones in this sample may be carry-over from other donors' samples.

V usage is TRBV7-9 and J usage is TRBJ2-5; D uncertain. Germline values: CDR1 SEHNR, CDR2 FQNEAQ (reference sequence). The CDR3 runs to 17 residues. Trimming shortened V by 1 base and J by 1 base, and 16 bases separated the two germline ends. CDR3 nucleotide sequence: TGTGCCAGCAGCTTAGGAATTGCCAGGACCCGCCAAGAGACCCAGTACTTC. Its translation: CASSLGIARTRQETQYF.

The V gene is TRBV19, the J gene TRBJ2-4; unclear D gene. This CDR3 is built from 17 residues. V lost 2 bases, J lost 3 bases, and 17 bases lay in between. Per germline, CDR1 LNHDA and CDR2 SQIVND (reference sequence). In nucleotides, the CDR3 is TGTGCCAGTAGTATAAATAGGGAAATTCTTAGCAAAAACATTCAGTACTTC. Amino acids: CASSINREILSKNIQYF.

CDR3 in amino acids: CASSLVLGGGTDTQYF. The CDR3 DNA reads TGTGCCAGCAGCTTAGTCCTTGGCGGGGGGACAGATACGCAGTATTTT. V usage is TRBV7-2 and J usage is TRBJ2-3; TRBD2 matches at 8 bases. V shed 1 base and J 3 bases; nucleotides not matched to a gene: 6. The CDR3 contains 16 residues. Germline V gene data show CDR1 as SGHTA and CDR2 as FQGNSA.

This clone was seen a handful of times. The J gene is TRBJ2-2, the V gene TRBV30; 9 nucleotides match TRBD2. The J segment lost 3 bases and the V segment lost 3 bases, leaving 5 bases of the junction unmatched. This CDR3 contains 15 residues. CDR1 and CDR2 from the germline V gene are GTSNPN and SVGIG (reference sequence). This CDR3 reads CAWRRGGWYTGELFF. CDR3 bases: TGTGCCTGGAGGCGGGGGGGCTGGTACACCGGGGAGCTGTTTTTT.

This chain links TRBV5-1 with TRBJ1-4; 12 nucleotides align to TRBD1. From germline, CDR1 is SGHRS and CDR2 YFSETQ. Trimming took 4 bases from V and 10 from J; bases not matched to a gene: 14. The CDR3 spans 17 residues. CDR3 DNA sequence: TGCGCCAGCAGCAAGCCCAATTTAGGGACAGGGGGCGGAAAACTGTTTTTT. It is translated as CASSKPNLGTGGGKLFF.

The CDR3 nucleotides read TGTGCCAGCAGTTACGGACTAGCGGGAGTAACAGATACGCAGTATTTT. It specifies CASSYGLAGVTDTQYF. This chain connects TRBV6-6 to TRBJ2-3; 13 bases fit TRBD2. Germline CDR1 MNHNY, CDR2 SVGAGI (reference sequence). This CDR3 contains 16 residues. J lost 3 bases, V lost 2 bases, and 2 bases had no gene match.

The chain links TRBV6-7 to TRBJ2-4; 9 nucleotides align to TRBD1. TRBV6-7 is placed among ORFs of uncertain function. CDR3 length equals 14 residues. V shed 6 bases, J shed 5 bases, and the junction held 5 bases outside the gene matches. The CDR3 region is CASSRDREENIQYF. Here the CDR3 DNA reads TGTGCCAGCAGCCGGGACAGGGAGGAAAACATTCAGTACTTC.

The chain uses TRBV5-6 and TRBJ1-2; D is uncertain. This CDR3 has 14 residues. Germline V CDR1 and CDR2: SGHDT, YYEEEE. Trimming removed 1 base from V and 2 bases from J, with 9 bases in between. The CDR3 reads CASSLRQINYGYTF. The CDR3, as DNA: TGTGCCAGCAGCTTGCGGCAGATAAACTATGGCTACACCTTC.

This clone was seen a single time. The rearrangement links TRBV10-3 to TRBJ1-5, with D possibly matching TRBD1 (5 bases). The V end lost 6 bases, the J end lost 4 bases, and 10 bases lay between the germline ends. From germline, CDR1 is ENHRY and CDR2 SYGVKD. This CDR3 region has 13 residues. The chain's CDR3 is CAISPGFNQPQHF. The CDR3 nucleotides are TGTGCCATCAGCCCAGGGTTTAATCAGCCCCAGCATTTT.

The sample holds a few counts of this clone. V and J are TRBV19 and TRBJ1-5; D is ambiguous. Germline CDR1 and CDR2: LNHDA and SQIVND (reference sequence). V lost 7 bases and J 0 bases, leaving 13 bases between the germline ends. CDR3 size: 15 residues. CDR3 sequence reads: CASTQQLDSNQPQHF. The CDR3 region has the DNA TGTGCCAGTACCCAACAGCTAGATAGCAATCAGCCCCAGCATTTT. Full variable domain (outside the CDR3, taken from reference TRBV19 and TRBJ1-5): DGGITQSPKYLFRKEGQNVTLSCEQNLNHDAMYWYRQDPGQGLRLIYYSQIVNDFQKGDIAEGYSVSREKKESFPLTVTSAQKNPTAFYLCASTQQLDSNQPQHFGDGTRLSIL.

The V gene is TRBV10-1, the J gene TRBJ1-2; 7 bases match TRBD1. Germline lookup yields CDR1 WNHNN and CDR2 SYGVQD (reference sequence). The CDR3 extends over 13 amino acids. V lost 5 bases, J lost 4 bases, and 4 bases stayed unmatched. Here the CDR3 reads CASSPGTAYGYTF. The CDR3 DNA reads TGCGCCAGCAGTCCAGGGACAGCCTATGGCTACACCTTC.

In this sample, this clone turned up once. The same CDR3 also results from other DNA sequences found in this sample. V usage is TRBV5-4 and J usage is TRBJ2-3; D is tentatively TRBD1 or TRBD2 (5 bases each). The germline CDR1 and CDR2 sequences are SGHNT and YYREEE (reference sequence). Trimming cost V 4 bases and J 6 bases, with 12 bases left between them. The CDR3 totals 13 residues. The CDR3 sequence: CASSLAGTDTQYF. The DNA for the CDR3 is TGTGCCAGCAGCCTGGCAGGGACCGATACGCAGTATTTT.

This chain joins TRBV4-2 and TRBJ2-7; D might be TRBD1 or TRBD2, each matching 6 bases. CDR1 LGHNA and CDR2 YNFKEQ come from the germline V gene. The V end lost 4 bases, the J end lost 2 bases, and 18 bases lay between the germline ends. The CDR3 is 16 amino acids. CDR3 sequence reads: CASSLEGRGDTYEQYF. In DNA, the CDR3 is TGTGCCAGCAGCCTAGAGGGTAGGGGGGATACCTACGAGCAGTACTTC.

The rearrangement links TRBV5-1 to TRBJ2-1; D unclear. Germline V CDR1 and CDR2: SGHRS, YFSETQ. V lost 0 bases and J 8 bases, leaving 12 bases between the germline ends. The CDR3 totals 14 residues. The CDR3 loop is CASSLAGMSDEQFF. The CDR3 region has the DNA TGCGCCAGCAGCTTGGCTGGTATGTCCGATGAGCAGTTCTTC.

This sequence joins TRBV30 and TRBJ2-7; the match to TRBD2 covers 14 bases. CDR1 and CDR2 (germline): GTSNPN, SVGIG (reference sequence). Trimming removed 7 bases from V and 2 bases from J; junction bases left unmatched: 10. The CDR3 consists of 16 residues. The DNA of the CDR3 is TGTGCCTCCACCGGGACTAGCGGGAGAAGAACCTACGAGCAGTACTTC. Encoded protein: CASTGTSGRRTYEQYF.

The chain uses TRBV18 and TRBJ2-1; the D gene is possibly TRBD1 (6 bases). V lost 3 bases, J lost 3 bases, and 12 bases lay in between. The CDR3 has 15 amino acids. Germline V lookup: CDR1 KGHSH, CDR2 LQKENI. The DNA of the CDR3 is TGTGCCAGCTCACCTAGGGGGTTCTTCTACAATGAGCAGTTCTTC. Its protein is CASSPRGFFYNEQFF.

The chain links TRBV19 to TRBJ2-1, with TRBD2 as a possible D gene (5 bases). The CDR3 loop spans 17 amino acids. Germline V gives CDR1 LNHDA, CDR2 SQIVND (reference sequence). The V end lost 5 bases, the J end lost 1 base, and 18 bases lay between the germline ends. The CDR3 loop is CASSSISAGRSYNEQFF. CDR3 sequence (DNA): TGTGCCAGTAGTTCCATTTCGGCGGGCCGATCCTACAATGAGCAGTTCTTC. Together with reference TRBV19 and TRBJ2-1, the CDR3 gives the full variable domain: DGGITQSPKYLFRKEGQNVTLSCEQNLNHDAMYWYRQDPGQGLRLIYYSQIVNDFQKGDIAEGYSVSREKKESFPLTVTSAQKNPTAFYLCASSSISAGRSYNEQFFGPGTRLTVL.